The clone carrying this T cell receptor (beta chain) has a handful of counts. Its antigen is as yet unknown. This record comes from a study of blood T cells in healthy people across ages. Study-wide findings and caveats: In long-lived donors, naive CD4+ cell counts and diversity exceeded those of aged donors.

CDR3 length: 15 residues. Germline values: CDR1 KGHSH, CDR2 LQKENI. Trimming at V came to 6 bases and at J to 4 bases, leaving 9 bases not matched to a gene. It was with a sample-barcoded 5' primer and a J-beta primer mix that a second PCR of roughly 7 to 11 cycles was run. MiXCR was run by TCRdb on the 5' RACE reads, yielding one entry per CDR3 protein. The sample carries 600,000 to 850,000 distinct CDR3 sequences, around 40% recorded once. Samples had at least 7 million PBMCs isolated from them. Sequencing was carried out using blood. The chain links TRBV18 to TRBJ2-3; 8 bases are a match to TRBD2. This TCR derives from a woman in her sixties in good health. This chain's CDR3 is CASSETSDGPDTQYF. In DNA form, the CDR3 reads TGTGCCAGCTCGGAGACTAGCGACGGCCCAGATACGCAGTATTTT.